This T cell receptor beta chain was documented in a study of control samples from healthy donors and cancer patients. This clone occurred once. The V and J ends lost 4 bases and 4 bases respectively, with 10 bases between them. Germline V gene sequence: CDR1 SGHAT, CDR2 FQNNGV. The CDR3 has 13 amino acids. Profiling relied on immunoSEQ multiplex PCR, and the TCRdb table lists in-frame clones only, not all of them. The data show about 190,000 clones, approximately 90% seen once. The source material was blood. The chain carries TRBV11-2 and TRBJ1-1, with D tentatively TRBD1 (5 bases). The TCR comes from a young man in good health. The CDR3 region has the DNA TGTGCCAGCAGCTCCTCTAGGGGCACTGAAGCTTTCTTT. It encodes CASSSSRGTEAFF.